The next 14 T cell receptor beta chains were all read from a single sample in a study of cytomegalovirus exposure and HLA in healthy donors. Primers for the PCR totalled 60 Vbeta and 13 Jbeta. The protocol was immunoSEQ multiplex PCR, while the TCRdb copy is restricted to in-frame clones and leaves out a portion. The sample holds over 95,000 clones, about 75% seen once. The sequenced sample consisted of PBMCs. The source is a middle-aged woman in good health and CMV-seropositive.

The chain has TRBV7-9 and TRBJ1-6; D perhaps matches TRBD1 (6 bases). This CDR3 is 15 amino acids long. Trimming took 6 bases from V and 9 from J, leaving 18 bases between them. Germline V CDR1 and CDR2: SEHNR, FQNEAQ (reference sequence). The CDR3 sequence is CASRQGHGDASPLHF. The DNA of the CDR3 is TGTGCCAGCAGACAGGGACACGGCGATGCTTCACCCCTCCACTTT.

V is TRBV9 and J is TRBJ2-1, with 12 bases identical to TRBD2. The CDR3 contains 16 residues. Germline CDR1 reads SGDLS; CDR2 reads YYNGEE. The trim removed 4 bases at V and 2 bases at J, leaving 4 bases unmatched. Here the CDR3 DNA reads TGTGCCAGCAGCCCAAGACTAGCGGGGGCCTACAATGAGCAGTTCTTC. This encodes CASSPRLAGAYNEQFF. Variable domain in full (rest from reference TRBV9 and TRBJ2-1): DSGVTQTPKHLITATGQRVTLRCSPRSGDLSVYWYQQSLDQGLQFLIQYYNGEERAKGNILERFSAQQFPDLHSELNLSSLELGDSALYFCASSPRLAGAYNEQFFGPGTRLTVL.

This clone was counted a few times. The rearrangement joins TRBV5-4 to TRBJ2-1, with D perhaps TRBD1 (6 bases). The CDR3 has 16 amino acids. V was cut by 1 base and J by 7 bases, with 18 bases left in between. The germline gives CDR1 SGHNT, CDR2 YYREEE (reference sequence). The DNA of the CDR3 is TGTGCCAGCAGCTTGCCGGCTGTGGGGGCGAGGAATGAGCAGTTCTTC. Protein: CASSLPAVGARNEQFF.

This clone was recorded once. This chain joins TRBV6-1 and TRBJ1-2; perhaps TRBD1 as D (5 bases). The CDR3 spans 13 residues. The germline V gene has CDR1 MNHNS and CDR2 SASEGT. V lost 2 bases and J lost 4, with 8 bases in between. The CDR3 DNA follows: TGTGCCAGCAGTGAACCGGGACTCTATGGCTACACCTTC. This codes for CASSEPGLYGYTF.

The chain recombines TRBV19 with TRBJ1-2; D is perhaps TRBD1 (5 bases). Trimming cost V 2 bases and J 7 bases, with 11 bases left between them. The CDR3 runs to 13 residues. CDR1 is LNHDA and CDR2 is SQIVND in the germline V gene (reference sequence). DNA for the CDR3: TGTGCCAGTAGTATATCACAGGCATCTGGCTACACCTTC. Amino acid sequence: CASSISQASGYTF.

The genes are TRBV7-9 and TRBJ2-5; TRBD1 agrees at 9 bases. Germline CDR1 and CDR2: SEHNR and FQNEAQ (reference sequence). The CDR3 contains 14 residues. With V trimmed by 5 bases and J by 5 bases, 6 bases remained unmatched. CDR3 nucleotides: TGTGCCAGCAGCAAGACAGGGGGAGGGGAGACCCAGTACTTC. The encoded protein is CASSKTGGGETQYF.

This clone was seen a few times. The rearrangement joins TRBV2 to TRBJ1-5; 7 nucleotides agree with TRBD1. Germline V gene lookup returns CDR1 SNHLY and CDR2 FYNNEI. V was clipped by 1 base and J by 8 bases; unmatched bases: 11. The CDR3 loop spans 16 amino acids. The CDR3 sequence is CASSEGRQGALEPQHF. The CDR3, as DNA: TGTGCCAGCAGTGAAGGACGACAGGGAGCATTGGAGCCCCAGCATTTT.

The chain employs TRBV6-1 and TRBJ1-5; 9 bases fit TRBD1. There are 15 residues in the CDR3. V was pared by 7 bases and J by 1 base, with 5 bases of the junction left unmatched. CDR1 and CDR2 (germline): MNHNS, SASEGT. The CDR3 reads CASITDRGSNQPQHF. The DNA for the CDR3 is TGTGCCAGCATTACCGACAGGGGGAGCAATCAGCCCCAGCATTTT.

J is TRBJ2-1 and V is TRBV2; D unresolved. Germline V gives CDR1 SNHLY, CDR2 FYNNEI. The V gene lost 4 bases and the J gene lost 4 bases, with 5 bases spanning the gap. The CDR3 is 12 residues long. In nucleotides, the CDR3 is TGTGCCAGCAGTGGCGGATACAATGAGCAGTTCTTC. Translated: CASSGGYNEQFF.

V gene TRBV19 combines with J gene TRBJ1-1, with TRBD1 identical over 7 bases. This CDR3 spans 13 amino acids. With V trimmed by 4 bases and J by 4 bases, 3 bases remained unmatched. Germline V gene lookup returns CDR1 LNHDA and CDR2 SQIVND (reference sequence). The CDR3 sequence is CASSKQGSTEAFF. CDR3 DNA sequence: TGTGCCAGTAGTAAACAGGGGAGCACTGAAGCTTTCTTT.

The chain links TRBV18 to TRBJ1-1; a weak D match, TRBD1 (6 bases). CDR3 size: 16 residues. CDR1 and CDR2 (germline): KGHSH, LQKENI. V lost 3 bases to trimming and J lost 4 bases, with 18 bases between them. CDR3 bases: TGTGCCAGCTCACCTACCGGCGGGGGGCTAGGCACTGAAGCTTTCTTT. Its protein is CASSPTGGGLGTEAFF.

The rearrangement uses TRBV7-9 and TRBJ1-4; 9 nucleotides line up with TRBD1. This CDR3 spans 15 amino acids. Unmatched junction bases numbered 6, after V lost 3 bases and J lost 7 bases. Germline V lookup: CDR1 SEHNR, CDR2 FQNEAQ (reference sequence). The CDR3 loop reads CASSFPGQGAEKLFF. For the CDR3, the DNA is TGTGCCAGCAGCTTCCCGGGACAGGGTGCTGAAAAACTGTTTTTT.

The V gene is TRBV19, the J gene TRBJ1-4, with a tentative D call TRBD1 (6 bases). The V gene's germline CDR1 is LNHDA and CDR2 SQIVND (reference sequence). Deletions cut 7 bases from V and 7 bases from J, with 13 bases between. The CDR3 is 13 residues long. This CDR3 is CASKQGGGEKLFF. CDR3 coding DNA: TGTGCCAGTAAACAGGGCGGCGGTGAAAAACTGTTTTTT.

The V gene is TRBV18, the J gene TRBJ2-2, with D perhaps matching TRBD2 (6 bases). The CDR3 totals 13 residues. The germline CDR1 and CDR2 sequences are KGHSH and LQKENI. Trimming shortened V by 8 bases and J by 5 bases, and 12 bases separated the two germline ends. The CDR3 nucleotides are TGTGCCAGCCAGGGCGGGGAGACCGGGGAGCTGTTTTTT. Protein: CASQGGETGELFF.